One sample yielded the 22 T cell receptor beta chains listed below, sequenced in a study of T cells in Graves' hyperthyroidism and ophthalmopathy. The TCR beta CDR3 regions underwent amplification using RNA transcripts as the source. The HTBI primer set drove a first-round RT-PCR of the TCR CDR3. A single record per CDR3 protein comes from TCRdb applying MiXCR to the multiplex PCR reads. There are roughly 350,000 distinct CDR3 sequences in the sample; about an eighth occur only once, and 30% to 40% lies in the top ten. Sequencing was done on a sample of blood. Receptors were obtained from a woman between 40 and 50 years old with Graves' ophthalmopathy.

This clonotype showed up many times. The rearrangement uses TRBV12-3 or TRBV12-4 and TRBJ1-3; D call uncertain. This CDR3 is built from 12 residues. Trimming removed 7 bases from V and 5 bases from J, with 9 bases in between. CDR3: CASTLRRNTIYF. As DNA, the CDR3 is TGTGCCAGCACACTGAGGCGAAACACCATATATTTT.

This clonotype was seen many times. The CDR3, as DNA: TGCGCCAGCAGCCCACATCCGGGACAGGGAGGCGAGCAGTACTTC. Amino acids: CASSPHPGQGGEQYF. This rearrangement joins TRBV5-1 to TRBJ2-7; 9 bases fit TRBD1. The germline V gene has CDR1 SGHRS and CDR2 YFSETQ. The CDR3 runs 15 residues. V shed 4 bases, J shed 6 bases, and the junction held 11 bases outside the gene matches.

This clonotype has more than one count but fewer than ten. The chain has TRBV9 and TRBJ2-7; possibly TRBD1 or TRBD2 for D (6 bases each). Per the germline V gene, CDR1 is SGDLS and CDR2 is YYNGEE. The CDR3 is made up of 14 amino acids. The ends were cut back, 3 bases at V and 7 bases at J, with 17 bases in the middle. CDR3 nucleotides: TGTGCCAGCAGCGGATCCAACAGGGCGGGGGAGCAGTACTTC. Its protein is CASSGSNRAGEQYF.

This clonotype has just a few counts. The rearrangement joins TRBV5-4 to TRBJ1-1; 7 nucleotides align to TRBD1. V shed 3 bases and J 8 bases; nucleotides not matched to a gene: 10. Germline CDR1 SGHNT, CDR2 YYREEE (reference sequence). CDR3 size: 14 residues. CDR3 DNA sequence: TGTGCCAGCAGCTCACCCCAGGACAGGACGGAAGCTTTCTTT. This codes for CASSSPQDRTEAFF.

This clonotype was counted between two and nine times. The CDR3 nucleotides read TGTGCCAGCAGCCACGGAGGCCTTATGCGCTACACCTTC. Encoded protein: CASSHGGLMRYTF. The chain is built from TRBV14 and TRBJ1-2; D gene ambiguous. This CDR3 has 13 amino acids. Germline V gene sequence: CDR1 SGHDN, CDR2 FVKESK. V lost 3 bases to trimming and J lost 9 bases, with 14 bases between them.

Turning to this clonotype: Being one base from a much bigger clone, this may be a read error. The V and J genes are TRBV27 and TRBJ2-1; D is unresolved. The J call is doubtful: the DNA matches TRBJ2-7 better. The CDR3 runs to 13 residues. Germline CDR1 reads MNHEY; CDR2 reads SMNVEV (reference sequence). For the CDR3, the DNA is TGTGCCAGCAGCTTTGGCCGTTACAATGAGCAGTACTTC. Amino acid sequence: CASSFGRYNEQYF.

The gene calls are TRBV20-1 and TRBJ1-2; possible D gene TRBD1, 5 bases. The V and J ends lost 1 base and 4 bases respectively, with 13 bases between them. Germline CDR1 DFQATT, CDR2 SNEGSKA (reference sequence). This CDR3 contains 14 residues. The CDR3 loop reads CSARVGATPYGYTF. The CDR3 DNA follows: TGCAGTGCTAGAGTAGGGGCCACCCCCTATGGCTACACCTTC.

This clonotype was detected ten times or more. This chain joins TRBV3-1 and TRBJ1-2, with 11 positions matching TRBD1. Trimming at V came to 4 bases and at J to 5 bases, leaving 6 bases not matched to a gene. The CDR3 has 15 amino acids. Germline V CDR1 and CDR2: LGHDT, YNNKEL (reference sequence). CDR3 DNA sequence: TGTGCCAGCAGCCCACACGGACAGGGGGCTTATGGCTACACCTTC. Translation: CASSPHGQGAYGYTF.

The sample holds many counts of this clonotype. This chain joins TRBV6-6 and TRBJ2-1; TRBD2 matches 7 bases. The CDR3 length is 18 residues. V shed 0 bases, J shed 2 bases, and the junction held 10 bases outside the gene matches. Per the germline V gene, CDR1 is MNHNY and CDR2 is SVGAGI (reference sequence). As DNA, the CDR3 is TGTGCCAGCAGTTACTCGGGGGGGGGAGGGACCACCTACAATGAGCAGTTCTTC. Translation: CASSYSGGGGTTYNEQFF.

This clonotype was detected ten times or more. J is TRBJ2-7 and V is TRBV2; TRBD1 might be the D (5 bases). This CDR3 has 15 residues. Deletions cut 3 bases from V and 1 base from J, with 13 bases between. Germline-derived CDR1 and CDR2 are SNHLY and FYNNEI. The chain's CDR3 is CASSEMTVMSYEQYF. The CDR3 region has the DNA TGTGCCAGCAGTGAGATGACAGTTATGTCCTACGAGCAGTACTTC.

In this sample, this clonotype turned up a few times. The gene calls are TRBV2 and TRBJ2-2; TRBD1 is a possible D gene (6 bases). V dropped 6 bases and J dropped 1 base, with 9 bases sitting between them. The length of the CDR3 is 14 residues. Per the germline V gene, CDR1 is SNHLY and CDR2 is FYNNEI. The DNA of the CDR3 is TGTGCCAGCAGGAAGGGACAGAACACCGGGGAGCTGTTTTTT. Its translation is CASRKGQNTGELFF.

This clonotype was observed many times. The DNA of the CDR3 is TGTGCCAGCAGTGAATGGCGGAGTGGGACCCAGTACTTC. It specifies CASSEWRSGTQYF. The rearrangement links TRBV2 to TRBJ2-5; D call uncertain. This CDR3 is built from 13 residues. Per the germline V gene, CDR1 is SNHLY and CDR2 is FYNNEI. V was shortened by 2 bases and J by 7 bases, with 11 bases between the two germline ends.

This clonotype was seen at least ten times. The CDR3 region has the DNA TGCAGTGCTGGCGACGGCGGTGGATCGGCCCAGTACTTC. This codes for CSAGDGGGSAQYF. The chain has TRBV20-1 and TRBJ2-5; D unclear. Germline V gene data show CDR1 as DFQATT and CDR2 as SNEGSKA (reference sequence). The CDR3 is 13 residues long. V dropped 5 bases and J dropped 9 bases, with 19 bases sitting between them.

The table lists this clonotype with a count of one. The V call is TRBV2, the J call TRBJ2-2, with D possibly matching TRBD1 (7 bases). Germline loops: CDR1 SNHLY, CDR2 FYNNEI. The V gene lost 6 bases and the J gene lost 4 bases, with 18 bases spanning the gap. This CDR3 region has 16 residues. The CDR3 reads CASRSRTGGRTGELFF. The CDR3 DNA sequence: TGTGCCAGCAGGAGCCGGACAGGAGGGCGCACCGGGGAGCTGTTTTTT.

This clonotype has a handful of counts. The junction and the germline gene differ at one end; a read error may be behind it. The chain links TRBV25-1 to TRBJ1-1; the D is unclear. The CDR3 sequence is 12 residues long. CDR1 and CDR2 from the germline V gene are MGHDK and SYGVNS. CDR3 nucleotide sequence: TGTGCCAGCAGCCTAGGGAACACTAAAGCTTTCTTT. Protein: CASSLGNTKAFF. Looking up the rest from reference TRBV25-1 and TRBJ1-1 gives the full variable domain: EADIYQTPRYLVIGTGKKITLECSQTMGHDKMYWYQQDPGMELHLIHYSYGVNSTEKGDLSSESTVSRIRTEHFPLTLESARPSHTSQYLCASSLGNTKAFFGQGTRLTVV.

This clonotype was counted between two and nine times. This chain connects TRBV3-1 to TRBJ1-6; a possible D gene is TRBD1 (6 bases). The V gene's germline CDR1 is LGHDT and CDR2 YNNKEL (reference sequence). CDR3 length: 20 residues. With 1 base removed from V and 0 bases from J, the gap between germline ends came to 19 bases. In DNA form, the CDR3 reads TGTGCCAGCAGCCAAGGGAGAACAGGGAACCCGAGCTCCTATAATTCACCCCTCCACTTT. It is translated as CASSQGRTGNPSSYNSPLHF.

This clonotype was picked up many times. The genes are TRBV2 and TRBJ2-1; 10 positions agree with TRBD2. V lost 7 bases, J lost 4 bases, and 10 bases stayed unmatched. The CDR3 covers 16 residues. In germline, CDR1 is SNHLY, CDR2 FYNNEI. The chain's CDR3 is CASTLPAGGNYNEQFF. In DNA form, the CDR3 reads TGTGCCAGCACCCTCCCAGCGGGGGGGAATTACAATGAGCAGTTCTTC. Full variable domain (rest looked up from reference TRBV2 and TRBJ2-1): EPEVTQTPSHQVTQMGQEVILRCVPISNHLYFYWYRQILGQKVEFLVSFYNNEISEKSEIFDDQFSVERPDGSNFTLKIRSTKLEDSAMYFCASTLPAGGNYNEQFFGPGTRLTVL.

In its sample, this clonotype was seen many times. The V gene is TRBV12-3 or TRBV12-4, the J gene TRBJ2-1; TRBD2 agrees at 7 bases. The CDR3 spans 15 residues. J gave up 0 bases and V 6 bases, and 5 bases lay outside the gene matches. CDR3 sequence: CASRLRESSYNEQFF. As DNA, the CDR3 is TGTGCCAGCAGACTGCGGGAGAGCTCCTACAATGAGCAGTTCTTC.

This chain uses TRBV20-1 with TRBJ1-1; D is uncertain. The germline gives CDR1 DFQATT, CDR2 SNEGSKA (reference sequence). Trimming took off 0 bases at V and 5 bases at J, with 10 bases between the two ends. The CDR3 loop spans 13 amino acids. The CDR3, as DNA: TGCAGTGCTAGAGAAGGCGGAGGAACTGAAGCTTTCTTT. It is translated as CSAREGGGTEAFF.

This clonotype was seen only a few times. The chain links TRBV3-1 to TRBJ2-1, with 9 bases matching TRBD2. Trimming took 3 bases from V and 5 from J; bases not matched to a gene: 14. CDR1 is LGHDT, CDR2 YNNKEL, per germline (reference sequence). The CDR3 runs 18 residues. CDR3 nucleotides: TGTGCCAGCAGCCAGCCTAAGAGAGGGGAGCGGGGGGACAATGAGCAGTTCTTC. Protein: CASSQPKRGERGDNEQFF.

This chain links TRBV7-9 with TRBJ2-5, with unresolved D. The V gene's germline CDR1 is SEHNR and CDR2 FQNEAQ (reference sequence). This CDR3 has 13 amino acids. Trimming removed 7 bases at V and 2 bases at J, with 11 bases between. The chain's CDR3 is CASNWVSQETQYF. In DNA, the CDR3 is TGTGCCAGCAATTGGGTTAGTCAAGAGACCCAGTACTTC.

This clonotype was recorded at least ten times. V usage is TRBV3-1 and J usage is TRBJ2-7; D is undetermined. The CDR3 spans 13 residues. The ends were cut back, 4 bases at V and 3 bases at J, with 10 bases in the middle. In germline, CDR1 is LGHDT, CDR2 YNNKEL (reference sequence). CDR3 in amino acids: CASSRAVSYEQYF. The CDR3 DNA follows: TGTGCCAGCAGCCGGGCGGTGAGCTACGAGCAGTACTTC.